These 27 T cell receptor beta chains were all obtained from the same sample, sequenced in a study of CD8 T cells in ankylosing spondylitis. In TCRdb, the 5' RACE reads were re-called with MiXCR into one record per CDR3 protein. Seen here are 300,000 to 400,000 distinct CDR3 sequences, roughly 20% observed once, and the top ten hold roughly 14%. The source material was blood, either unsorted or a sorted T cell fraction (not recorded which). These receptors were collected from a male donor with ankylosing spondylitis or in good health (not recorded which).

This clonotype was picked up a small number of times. The CDR3 protein is CASSYSSRQETQYF. The CDR3, as DNA: TGTGCCAGCAGTTACTCGAGCAGACAAGAGACCCAGTACTTC. The genes are TRBV6-5 and TRBJ2-5; D not resolved. The germline gives CDR1 MNHEY, CDR2 SVGAGI. Trimming removed 0 bases from V and 2 bases from J, with 7 bases in between. The CDR3 length is 14 residues.

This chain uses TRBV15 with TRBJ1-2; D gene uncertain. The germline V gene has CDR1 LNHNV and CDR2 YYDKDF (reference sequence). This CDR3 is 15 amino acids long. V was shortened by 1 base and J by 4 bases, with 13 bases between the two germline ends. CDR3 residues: CATSRVWQTPYGYTF. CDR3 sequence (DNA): TGTGCCACCAGCAGAGTCTGGCAGACTCCCTATGGCTACACCTTC.

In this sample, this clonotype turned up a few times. CDR3 DNA sequence: TGCGCCAGCGGGCGGGCAGGACTATCCGAGGGGGGCTCCTACAATGAGCAGTTCTTC. It encodes CASGRAGLSEGGSYNEQFF. The chain recombines TRBV10-1 with TRBJ2-1; D possibly matches TRBD1 or TRBD2 (6 bases each). The CDR3 loop spans 19 amino acids. CDR1 WNHNN and CDR2 SYGVQD come from the germline V gene (reference sequence). V shed 8 bases and J shed 0 bases, with 26 bases lying between them.

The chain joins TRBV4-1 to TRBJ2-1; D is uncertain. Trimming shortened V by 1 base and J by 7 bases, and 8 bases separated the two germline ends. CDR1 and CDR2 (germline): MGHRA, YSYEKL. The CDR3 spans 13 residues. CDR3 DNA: TGCGCCAGCAGCCAAGGGGTTGGGAATGAGCAGTTCTTC. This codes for CASSQGVGNEQFF.

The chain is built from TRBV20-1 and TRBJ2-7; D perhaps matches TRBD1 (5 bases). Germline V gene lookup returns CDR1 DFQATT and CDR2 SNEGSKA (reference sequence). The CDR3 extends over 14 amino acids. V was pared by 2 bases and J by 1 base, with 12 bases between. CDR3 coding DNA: TGCAGTGCTAGAAGTAGCAGGGCTTCCTACGAGCAGTACTTC. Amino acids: CSARSSRASYEQYF.

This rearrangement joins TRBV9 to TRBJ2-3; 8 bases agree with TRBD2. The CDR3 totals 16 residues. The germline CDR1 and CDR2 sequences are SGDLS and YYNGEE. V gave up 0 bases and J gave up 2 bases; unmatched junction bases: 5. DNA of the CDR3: TGTGCCAGCAGCGTAGAGACGGGGGGGTACACAGATACGCAGTATTTT. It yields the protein CASSVETGGYTDTQYF.

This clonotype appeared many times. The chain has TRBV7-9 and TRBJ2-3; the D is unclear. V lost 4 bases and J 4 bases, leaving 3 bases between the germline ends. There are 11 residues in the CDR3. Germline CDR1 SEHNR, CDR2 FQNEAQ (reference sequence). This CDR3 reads CASSSPDTQYF. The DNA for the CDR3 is TGTGCCAGCAGCTCGCCAGATACGCAGTATTTT.

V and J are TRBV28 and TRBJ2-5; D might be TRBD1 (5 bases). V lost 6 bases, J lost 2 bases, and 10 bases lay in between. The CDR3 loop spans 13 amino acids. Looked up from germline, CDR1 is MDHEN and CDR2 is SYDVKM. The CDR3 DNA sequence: TGTGCCAGCAGCGACAGAAATCAAGAGACCCAGTACTTC. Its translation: CASSDRNQETQYF.

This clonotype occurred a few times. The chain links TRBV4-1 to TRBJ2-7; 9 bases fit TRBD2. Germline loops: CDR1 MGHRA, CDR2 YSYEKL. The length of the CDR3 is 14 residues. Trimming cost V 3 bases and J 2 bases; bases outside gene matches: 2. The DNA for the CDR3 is TGCGCCAGCAGCCACTCTAGCGGGGCCTACGAGCAGTACTTC. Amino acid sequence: CASSHSSGAYEQYF.

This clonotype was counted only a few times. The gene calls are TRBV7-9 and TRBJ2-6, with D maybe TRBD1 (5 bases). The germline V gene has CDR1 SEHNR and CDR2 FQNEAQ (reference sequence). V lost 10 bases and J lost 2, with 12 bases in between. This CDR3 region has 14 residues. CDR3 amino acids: CATNVGPGANVLTF. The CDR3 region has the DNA TGTGCCACCAACGTGGGGCCTGGGGCCAACGTCCTGACTTTC.

CDR3 in amino acids: CASSQNPGSRSYEQYF. CDR3 coding DNA: TGCGCCAGCAGCCAAAATCCCGGGAGTAGGTCCTACGAGCAGTACTTC. The chain links TRBV4-1 to TRBJ2-7; D possibly corresponds to TRBD2 (6 bases). CDR1 is MGHRA, CDR2 YSYEKL, per germline. The V and J ends lost 2 bases and 1 base respectively, with 15 bases between them. This CDR3 region has 16 residues.

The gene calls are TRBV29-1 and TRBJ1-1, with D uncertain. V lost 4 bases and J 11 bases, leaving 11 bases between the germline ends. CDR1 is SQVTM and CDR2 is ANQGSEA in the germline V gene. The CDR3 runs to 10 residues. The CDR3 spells CSVVGVEAFF. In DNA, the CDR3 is TGCAGCGTTGTCGGGGTCGAGGCTTTCTTT.

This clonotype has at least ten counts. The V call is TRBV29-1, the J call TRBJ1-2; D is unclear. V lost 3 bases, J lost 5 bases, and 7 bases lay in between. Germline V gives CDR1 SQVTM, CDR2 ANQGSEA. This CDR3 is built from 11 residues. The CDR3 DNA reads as TGCAGCGTTGAGGGGAATTATGGCTACACCTTC. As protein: CSVEGNYGYTF.

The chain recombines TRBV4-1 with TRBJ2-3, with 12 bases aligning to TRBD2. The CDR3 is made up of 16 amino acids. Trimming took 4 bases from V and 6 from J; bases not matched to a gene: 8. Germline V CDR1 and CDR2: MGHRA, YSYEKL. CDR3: CASSPVLAGGPDTQYF. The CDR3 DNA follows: TGCGCCAGCAGCCCCGTTCTAGCGGGGGGGCCGGATACGCAGTATTTT.

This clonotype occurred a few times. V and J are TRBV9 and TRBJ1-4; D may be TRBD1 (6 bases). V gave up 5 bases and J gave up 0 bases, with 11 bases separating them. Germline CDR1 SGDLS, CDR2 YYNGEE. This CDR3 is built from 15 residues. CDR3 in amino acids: CASSRGGATNEKLFF. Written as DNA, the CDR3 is TGTGCCAGCAGTCGGGGGGGCGCAACTAATGAAAAACTGTTTTTT.

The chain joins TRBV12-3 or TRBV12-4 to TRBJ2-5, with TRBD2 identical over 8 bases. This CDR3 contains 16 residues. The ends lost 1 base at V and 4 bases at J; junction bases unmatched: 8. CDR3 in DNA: TGTGCCAGCAGTTTAGGGGTTAGCGGGGTCGGAGAGACCCAGTACTTC. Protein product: CASSLGVSGVGETQYF.

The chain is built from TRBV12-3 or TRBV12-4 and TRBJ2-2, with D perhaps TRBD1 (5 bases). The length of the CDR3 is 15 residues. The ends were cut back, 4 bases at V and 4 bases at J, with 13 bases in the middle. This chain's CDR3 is CASSYRGRSTGELFF. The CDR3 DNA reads TGTGCCAGCAGTTATAGGGGTAGGAGCACCGGGGAGCTGTTTTTT.

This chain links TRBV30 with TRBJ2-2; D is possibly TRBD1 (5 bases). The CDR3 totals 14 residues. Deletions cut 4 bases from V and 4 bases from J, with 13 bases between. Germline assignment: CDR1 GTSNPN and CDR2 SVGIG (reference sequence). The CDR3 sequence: CAWTWGASTGELFF. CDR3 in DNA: TGTGCCTGGACTTGGGGCGCGAGCACCGGGGAGCTGTTTTTT.

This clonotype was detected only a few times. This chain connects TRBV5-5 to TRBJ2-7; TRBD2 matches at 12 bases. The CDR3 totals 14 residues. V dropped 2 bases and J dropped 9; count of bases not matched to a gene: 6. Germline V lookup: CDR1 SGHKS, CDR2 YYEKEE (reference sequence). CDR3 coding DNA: TGTGCCAGCAGCTTCCAACTAGCGGGGGGACCGCAGTACTTC. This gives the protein CASSFQLAGGPQYF.

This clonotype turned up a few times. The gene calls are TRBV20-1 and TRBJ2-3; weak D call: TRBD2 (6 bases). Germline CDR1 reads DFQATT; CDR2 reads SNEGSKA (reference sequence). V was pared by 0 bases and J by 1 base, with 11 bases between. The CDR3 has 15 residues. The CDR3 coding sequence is TGCAGTGCTAGAGAGGGAGGCGCGCGCACAGATACGCAGTATTTT. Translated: CSAREGGARTDTQYF.

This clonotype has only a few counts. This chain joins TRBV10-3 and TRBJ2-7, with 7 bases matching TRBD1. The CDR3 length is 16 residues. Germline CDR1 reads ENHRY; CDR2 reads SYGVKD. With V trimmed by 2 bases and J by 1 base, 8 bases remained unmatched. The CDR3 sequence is CAISETGANPSYEQYF. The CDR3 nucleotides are TGTGCCATCAGTGAGACAGGGGCCAATCCTTCCTACGAGCAGTACTTC.

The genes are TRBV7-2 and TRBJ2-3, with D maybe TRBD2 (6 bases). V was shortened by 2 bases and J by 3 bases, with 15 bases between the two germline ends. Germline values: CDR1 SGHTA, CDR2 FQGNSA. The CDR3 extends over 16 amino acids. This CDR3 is CASSLRLAAITDTQYF. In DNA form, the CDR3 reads TGTGCCAGCAGCTTACGGTTAGCGGCTATAACAGATACGCAGTATTTT.

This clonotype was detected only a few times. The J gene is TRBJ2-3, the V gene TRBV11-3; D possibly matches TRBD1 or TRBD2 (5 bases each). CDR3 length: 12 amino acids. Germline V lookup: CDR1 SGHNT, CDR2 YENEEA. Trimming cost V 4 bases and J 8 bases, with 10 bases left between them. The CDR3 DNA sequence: TGTGCCAGCAGCTCCTCCGGGACTACGCAGTATTTT. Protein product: CASSSSGTTQYF.

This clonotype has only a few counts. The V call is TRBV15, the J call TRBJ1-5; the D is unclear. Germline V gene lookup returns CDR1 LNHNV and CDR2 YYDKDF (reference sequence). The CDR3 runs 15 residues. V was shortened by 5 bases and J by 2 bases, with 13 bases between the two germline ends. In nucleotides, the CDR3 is TGTGCCACCAGCGAAACGGACGTAGGCAATCAGCCCCAGCATTTT. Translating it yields CATSETDVGNQPQHF.

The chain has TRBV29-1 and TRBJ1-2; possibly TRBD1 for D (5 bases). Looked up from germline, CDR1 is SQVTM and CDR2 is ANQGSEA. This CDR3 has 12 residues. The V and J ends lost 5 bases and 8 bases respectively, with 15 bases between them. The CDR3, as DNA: TGCAGCGTTATTGGGGGGGAACTGGGCTACACCTTC. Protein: CSVIGGELGYTF.

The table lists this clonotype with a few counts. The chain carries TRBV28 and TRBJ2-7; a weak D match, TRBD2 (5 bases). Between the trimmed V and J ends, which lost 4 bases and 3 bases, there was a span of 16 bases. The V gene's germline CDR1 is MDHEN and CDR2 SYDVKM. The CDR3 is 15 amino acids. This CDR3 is CASSSLSGSHYEQYF. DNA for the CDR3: TGTGCCAGCAGTTCGTTATCGGGATCTCACTACGAGCAGTACTTC.

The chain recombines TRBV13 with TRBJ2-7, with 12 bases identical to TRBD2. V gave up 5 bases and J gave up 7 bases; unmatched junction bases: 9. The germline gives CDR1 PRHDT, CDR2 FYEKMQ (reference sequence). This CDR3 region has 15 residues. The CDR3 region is CASSQTSGGFREQYF. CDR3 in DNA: TGTGCCAGCAGCCAAACTAGCGGGGGGTTTCGGGAGCAGTACTTC.